This T cell receptor (beta chain) appears in the sequencing data of a study of blood T cell repertoires in COVID-19. TCRdb keeps only in-frame clones here, not all; method: immunoSEQ multiplex PCR. This sample carries about 520,000 clones, 70% to 90% of them seen once, and the ten largest clones take 3.2%. The germline V gene encodes CDR1 MNHEY and CDR2 SVGEGT. The CDR3 has 12 residues. V lost 4 bases to trimming and J lost 11 bases; unmatched junction nucleotides: 5. The TCR comes from a human donor in a cohort sampled during active COVID-19. The chain joins TRBV6-2 or TRBV6-3 to TRBJ1-1; 9 bases map to TRBD1. Sequencing was carried out using peripheral blood. CDR3: CASSSRTGDAFF. DNA for the CDR3: TGTGCCAGCAGTTCCCGGACAGGGGATGCTTTCTTT.